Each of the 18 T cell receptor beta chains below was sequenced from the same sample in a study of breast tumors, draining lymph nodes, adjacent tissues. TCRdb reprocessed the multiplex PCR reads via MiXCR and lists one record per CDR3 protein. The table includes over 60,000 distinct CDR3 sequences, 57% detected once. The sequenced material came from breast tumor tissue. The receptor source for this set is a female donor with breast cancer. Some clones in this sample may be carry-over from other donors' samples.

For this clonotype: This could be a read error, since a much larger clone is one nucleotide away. CDR3 nucleotides: TGTCCCAGCAGCCCCGCGATAAGCAATCAGCCCCAGCATTTT. This gives the protein CPSSPAISNQPQHF. The chain carries TRBV3-1 and TRBJ1-5, with D unresolved. Per the germline V gene, CDR1 is LGHDT and CDR2 is YNNKEL (reference sequence). This CDR3 region has 14 residues.

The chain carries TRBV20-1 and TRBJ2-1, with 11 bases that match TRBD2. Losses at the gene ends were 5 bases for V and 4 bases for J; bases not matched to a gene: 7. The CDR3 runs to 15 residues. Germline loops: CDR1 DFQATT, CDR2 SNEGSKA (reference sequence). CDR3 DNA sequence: TGCAGTGCTCCATTAGCGGGAGGGCTATACAATGAGCAGTTCTTC. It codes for CSAPLAGGLYNEQFF.

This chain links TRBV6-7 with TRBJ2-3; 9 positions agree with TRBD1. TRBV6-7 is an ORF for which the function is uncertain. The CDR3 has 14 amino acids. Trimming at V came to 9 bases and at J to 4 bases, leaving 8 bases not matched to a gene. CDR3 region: CARFTGGAADTQYF. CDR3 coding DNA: TGTGCCAGGTTCACAGGGGGCGCCGCAGATACGCAGTATTTT.

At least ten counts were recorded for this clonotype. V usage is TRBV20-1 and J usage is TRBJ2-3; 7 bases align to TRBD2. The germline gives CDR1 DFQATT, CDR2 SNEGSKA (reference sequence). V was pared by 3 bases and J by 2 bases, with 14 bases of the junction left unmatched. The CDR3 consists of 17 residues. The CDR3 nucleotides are TGCAGTGCTAGTGGGCTAGCGGAAGGAACACCCACAGATACGCAGTATTTT. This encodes CSASGLAEGTPTDTQYF.

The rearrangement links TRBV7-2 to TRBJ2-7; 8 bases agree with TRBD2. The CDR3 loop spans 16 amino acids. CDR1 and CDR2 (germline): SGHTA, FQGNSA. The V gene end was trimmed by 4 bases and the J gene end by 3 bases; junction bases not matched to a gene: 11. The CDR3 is CASSSGTSNSGYEQYF. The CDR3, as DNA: TGTGCCAGCAGCTCCGGGACTAGTAACTCCGGCTACGAGCAGTACTTC.

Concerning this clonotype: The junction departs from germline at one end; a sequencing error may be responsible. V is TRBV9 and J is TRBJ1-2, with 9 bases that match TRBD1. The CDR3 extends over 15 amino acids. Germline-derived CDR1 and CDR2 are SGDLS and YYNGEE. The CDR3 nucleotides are TGTGCCAGCAGCGTACTAGGGACAGGGAGGAATGGCTCCACCTTC. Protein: CASSVLGTGRNGSTF.

The CDR3, as DNA: TGTGCCAGCAGCGGATCCGGGACAGTGACAGATACGCAGTATTTT. This codes for CASSGSGTVTDTQYF. The chain uses TRBV7-9 and TRBJ2-3; 7 bases match TRBD1. This CDR3 comprises 15 residues. Germline V gene sequence: CDR1 SEHNR, CDR2 FQNEAQ (reference sequence). Trimming at V came to 5 bases and at J to 3 bases, leaving 8 bases not matched to a gene.

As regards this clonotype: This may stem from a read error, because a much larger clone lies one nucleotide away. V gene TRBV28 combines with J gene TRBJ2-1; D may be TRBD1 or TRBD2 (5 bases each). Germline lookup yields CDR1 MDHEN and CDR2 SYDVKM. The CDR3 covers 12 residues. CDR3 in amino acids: CASSSGTAEQLF. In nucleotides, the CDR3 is TGTGCCAGCAGTTCCGGGACGGCTGAGCAGCTCTTC. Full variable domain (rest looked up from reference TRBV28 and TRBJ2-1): DVKVTQSSRYLVKRTGEKVFLECVQDMDHENMFWYRQDPGLGLRLIYFSYDVKMKEKGDIPEGYSVSREKKERFSLILESASTNQTSMYLCASSSGTAEQLFGPGTRLTVL.

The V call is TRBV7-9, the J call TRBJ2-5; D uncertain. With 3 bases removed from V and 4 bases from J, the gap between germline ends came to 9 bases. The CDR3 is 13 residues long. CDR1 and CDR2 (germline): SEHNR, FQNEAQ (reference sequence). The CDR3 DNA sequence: TGTGCCAGCAGCTTTGGGTGGGCAGAGACCCAGTACTTC. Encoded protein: CASSFGWAETQYF. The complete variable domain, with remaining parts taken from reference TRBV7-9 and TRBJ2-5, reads DTGVSQNPRHKITKRGQNVTFRCDPISEHNRLYWYRQTLGQGPEFLTYFQNEAQLEKSRLLSDRFSAERPKGSFSTLEIQRTEQGDSAMYLCASSFGWAETQYFGPGTRLLVL.

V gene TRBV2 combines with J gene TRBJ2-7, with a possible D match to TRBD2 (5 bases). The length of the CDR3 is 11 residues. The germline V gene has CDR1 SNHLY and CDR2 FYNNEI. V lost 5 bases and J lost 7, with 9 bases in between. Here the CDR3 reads CASSRRGEQYF. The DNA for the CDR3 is TGTGCCAGCAGTCGCCGGGGTGAGCAGTACTTC.

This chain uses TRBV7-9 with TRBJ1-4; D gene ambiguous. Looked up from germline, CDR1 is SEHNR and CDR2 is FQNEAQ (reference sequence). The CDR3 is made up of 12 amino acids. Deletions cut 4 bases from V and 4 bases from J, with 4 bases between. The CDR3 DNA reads TGTGCCAGCAGCTCTGGTAATGAAAAACTGTTTTTT. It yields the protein CASSSGNEKLFF.

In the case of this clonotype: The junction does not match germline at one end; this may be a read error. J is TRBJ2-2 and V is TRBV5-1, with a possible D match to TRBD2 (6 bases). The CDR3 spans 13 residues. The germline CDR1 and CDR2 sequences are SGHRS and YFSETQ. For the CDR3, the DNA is TGCGCCAGCAACTCCGCGGGGACCGGGGACCTGTTTTTT. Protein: CASNSAGTGDLFF. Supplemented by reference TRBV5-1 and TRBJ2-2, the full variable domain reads KAGVTQTPRYLIKTRGQQVTLSCSPISGHRSVSWYQQTPGQGLQFLFEYFSETQRNKGNFPGRFSGRQFSNSRSEMNVSTLELGDSALYLCASNSAGTGDLFFGEGSRLTVL.

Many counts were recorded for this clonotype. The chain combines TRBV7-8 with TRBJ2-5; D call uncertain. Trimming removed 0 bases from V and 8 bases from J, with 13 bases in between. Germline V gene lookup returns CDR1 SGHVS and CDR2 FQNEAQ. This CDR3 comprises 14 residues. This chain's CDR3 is CASSLAIRSDTQYF. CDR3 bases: TGTGCCAGCAGCTTAGCGATACGATCGGATACCCAGTACTTC.

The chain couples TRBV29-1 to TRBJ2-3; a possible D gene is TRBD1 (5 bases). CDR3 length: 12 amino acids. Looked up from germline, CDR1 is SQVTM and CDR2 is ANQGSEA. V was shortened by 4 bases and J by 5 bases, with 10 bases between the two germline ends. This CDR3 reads CSVAQGGDTQYF. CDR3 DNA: TGCAGCGTTGCGCAGGGTGGAGATACGCAGTATTTT.

The CDR3 nucleotides read TGTGCCACCACAATAGCGGGAGGTTACAATGAGCAGTTCTTC. It is translated as CATTIAGGYNEQFF. The chain joins TRBV15 to TRBJ2-1; 10 nucleotides match TRBD2. The V and J ends lost 7 bases and 4 bases, in that order; junction bases with no gene match: 4. Germline V gene sequence: CDR1 LNHNV, CDR2 YYDKDF (reference sequence). This CDR3 region has 14 residues.

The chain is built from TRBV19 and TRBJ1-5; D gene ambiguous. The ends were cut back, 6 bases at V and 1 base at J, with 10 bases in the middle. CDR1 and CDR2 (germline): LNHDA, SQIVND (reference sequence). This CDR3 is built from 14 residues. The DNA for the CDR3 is TGTGCCAGTAGGGCCGGGAACAGCAATCAGCCCCAGCATTTT. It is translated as CASRAGNSNQPQHF.

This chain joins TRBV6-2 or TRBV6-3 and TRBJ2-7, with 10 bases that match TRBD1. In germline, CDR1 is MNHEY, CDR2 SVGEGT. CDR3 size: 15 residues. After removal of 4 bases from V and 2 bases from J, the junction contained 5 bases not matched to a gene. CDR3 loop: CASSSRDRGPYEQYF. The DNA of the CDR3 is TGTGCCAGCAGTTCCCGGGACAGGGGACCCTACGAGCAGTACTTC.

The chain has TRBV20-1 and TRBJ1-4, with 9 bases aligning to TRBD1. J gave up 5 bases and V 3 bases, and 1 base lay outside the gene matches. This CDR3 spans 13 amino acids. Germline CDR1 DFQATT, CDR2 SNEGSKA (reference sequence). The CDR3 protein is CSASGTGNEKLFF. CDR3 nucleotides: TGCAGTGCTAGCGGGACAGGGAATGAAAAACTGTTTTTT.